The sequence of this T cell receptor (beta chain) was determined in a study of T cell responses to AZD1222 COVID-19 vaccine. Germline V CDR1 and CDR2: LGHNA, YNFKEQ. Trimming at V came to 4 bases and at J to 2 bases, leaving 8 bases not matched to a gene. The CDR3 is 17 residues long. The protocol was immunoSEQ multiplex PCR, while the TCRdb copy is restricted to in-frame clones and leaves out a portion. In the table there are some 78,000 clones, about four fifths of which are singletons. This receptor was identified in an adult who received the AZD1222 COVID-19 vaccine. The chain combines TRBV4-2 with TRBJ2-7; 13 bases align to TRBD2. The input for sequencing was peripheral blood, taken 28 days after the second AZD1222 dose. The CDR3 here is CASSPQLAGGPTYEQYF. The CDR3 DNA is TGTGCCAGCAGCCCACAACTAGCGGGAGGGCCTACCTACGAGCAGTACTTC.